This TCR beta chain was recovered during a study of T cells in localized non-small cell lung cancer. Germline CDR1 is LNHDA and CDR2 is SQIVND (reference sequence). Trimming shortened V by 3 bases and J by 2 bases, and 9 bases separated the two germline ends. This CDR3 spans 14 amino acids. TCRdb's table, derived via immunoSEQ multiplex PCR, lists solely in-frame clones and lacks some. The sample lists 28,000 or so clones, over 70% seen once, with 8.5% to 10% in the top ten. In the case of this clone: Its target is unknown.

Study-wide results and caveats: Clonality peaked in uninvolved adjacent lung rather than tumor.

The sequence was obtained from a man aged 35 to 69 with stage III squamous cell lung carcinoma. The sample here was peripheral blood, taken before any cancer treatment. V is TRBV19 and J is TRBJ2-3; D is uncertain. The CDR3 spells CASSIRLPTDTQYF. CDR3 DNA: TGTGCCAGTAGTATCCGCTTACCCACAGATACGCAGTATTTT.